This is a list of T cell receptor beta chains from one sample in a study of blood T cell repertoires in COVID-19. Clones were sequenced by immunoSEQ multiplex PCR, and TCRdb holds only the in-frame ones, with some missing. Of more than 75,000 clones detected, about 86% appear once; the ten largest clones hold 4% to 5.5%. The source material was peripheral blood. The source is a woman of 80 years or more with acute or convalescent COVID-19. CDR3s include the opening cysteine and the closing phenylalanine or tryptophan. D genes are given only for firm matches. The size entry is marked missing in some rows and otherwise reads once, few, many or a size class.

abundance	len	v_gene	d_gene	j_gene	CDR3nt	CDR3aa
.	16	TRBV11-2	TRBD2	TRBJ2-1	TGTGCCAGCAGCTTAGGCCGGACTAGCGGGAAGGGTGAGCAGTTCTTC	CASSLGRTSGKGEQFF
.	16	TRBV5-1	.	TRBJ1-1	TGCGCCAGCAGCTTGGGTTTCAGAGGGCCTAACACTGAAGCTTTCTTT	CASSLGFRGPNTEAFF
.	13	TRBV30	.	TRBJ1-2	TGTGCCTGGAGTCGGGGGAGGGACTATGGCTACACCTTC	CAWSRGRDYGYTF
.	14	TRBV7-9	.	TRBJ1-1	TGTGCCAGCAGCTTAGATGTGACGACTACTGAAGCTTTCTTT	CASSLDVTTTEAFF
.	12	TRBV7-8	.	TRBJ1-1	TGTGCCAGCAGCTTATATAACACTGAAGCTTTCTTT	CASSLYNTEAFF
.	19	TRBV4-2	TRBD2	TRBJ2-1	TGTGCCAGCAGCCAAGAGTCGCCGGGGCCTAGCGGGATGGTCCATGAGCAGTTCTTC	CASSQESPGPSGMVHEQFF
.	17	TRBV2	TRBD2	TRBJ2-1	TGTGCCGGGGGAAGGACTAGCGGGGGAGGGTCCTACAATGAGCAGTTCTTC	CAGGRTSGGGSYNEQFF
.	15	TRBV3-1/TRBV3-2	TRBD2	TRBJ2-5	TGTGCCAGCAGCCAATTAGCGGGAGTAGGAGAGACCCAGTACTTC	CASSQLAGVGETQYF
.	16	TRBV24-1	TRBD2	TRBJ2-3	TGTGCCACCAGTGATAGGTCGGCTAGCGGTACAGATACGCAGTATTTT	CATSDRSASGTDTQYF
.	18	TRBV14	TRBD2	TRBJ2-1	TGTGCCAGCAGCCAACGCTTTCTTAGCGGGAGGAGGAACAATGAGCAGTTCTTC	CASSQRFLSGRRNNEQFF
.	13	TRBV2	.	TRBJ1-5	TGTGCCAGCAGTCATGACGGGAATCAGCCCCAGCATTTT	CASSHDGNQPQHF
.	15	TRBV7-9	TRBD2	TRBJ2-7	TGTGCCAGCAGCTTAGTAGATCTAGCGGGAGTCGAGCAGTACTTC	CASSLVDLAGVEQYF
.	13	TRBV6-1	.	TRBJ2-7	TGTGCCAGCAGTGAAGGACAGACTTACGAGCAGTACTTC	CASSEGQTYEQYF
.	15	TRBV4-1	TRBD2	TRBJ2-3	TGCGCCAGCAGCCAATGGGCTAGCGGGAGGGATACGCAGTATTTT	CASSQWASGRDTQYF
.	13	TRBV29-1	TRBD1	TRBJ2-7	TGCAGCGTTAGGGGACAGGGTGCAGGCGAGCAGTACTTC	CSVRGQGAGEQYF
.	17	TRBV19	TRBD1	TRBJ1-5	TGTGCCAGTAGCCTACCTACAGGGGATTATAGCAATCAGCCCCAGCATTTT	CASSLPTGDYSNQPQHF
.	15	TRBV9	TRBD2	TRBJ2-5	TGTGCCAGCAGCGTATCCGGGGGGGCCGTGGAGACCCAGTACTTC	CASSVSGGAVETQYF
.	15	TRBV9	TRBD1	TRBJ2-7	TGTGCCAGCAGCGTAGGAGGGACAGGAATTTACGAGCAGTACTTC	CASSVGGTGIYEQYF
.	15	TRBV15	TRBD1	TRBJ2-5	TGTGCCACCAGCCTAAGGGGGACAGGGGAAAGGAGGCAGTACTTC	CATSLRGTGERRQYF
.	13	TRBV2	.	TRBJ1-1	TGTGCCAGCAGTGAAAGGGCGGAGGCCCAAGCTTTCTTT	CASSERAEAQAFF
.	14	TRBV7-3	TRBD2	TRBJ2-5	TGTGCCAGCTCCTCGGGCGGGAGGCAAGAGACCCAGTACTTC	CASSSGGRQETQYF
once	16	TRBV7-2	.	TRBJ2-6	TGTGCCAGCAGCTTCAGTCCGAACTCTGGGGCCAACGTCCTGACTTTC	CASSFSPNSGANVLTF